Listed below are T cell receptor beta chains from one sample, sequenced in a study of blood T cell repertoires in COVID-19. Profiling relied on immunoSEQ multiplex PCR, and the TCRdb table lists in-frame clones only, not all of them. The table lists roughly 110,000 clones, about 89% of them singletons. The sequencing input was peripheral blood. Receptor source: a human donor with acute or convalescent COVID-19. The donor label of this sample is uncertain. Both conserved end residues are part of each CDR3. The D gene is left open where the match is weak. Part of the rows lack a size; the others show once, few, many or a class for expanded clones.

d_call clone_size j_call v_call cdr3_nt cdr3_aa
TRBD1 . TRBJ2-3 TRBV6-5 TGTGCCAGTATTCCCGGGACAGGGAGAGATACGCAGTATTTT CASIPGTGRDTQYF
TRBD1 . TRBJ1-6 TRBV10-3 TGTGCCATCAGGGGGACAGGGGGCAAGAACTATAATTCACCCCTCCACTTT CAIRGTGGKNYNSPLHF
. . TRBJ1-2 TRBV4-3 TGCGCCAGCAGCCAAGACAGTTTCTATGGCTACACCTTC CASSQDSFYGYTF
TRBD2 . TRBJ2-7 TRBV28 TGTGCCAGCAGTTTAACGGGGGGCTACGAGCAGTACTTC CASSLTGGYEQYF
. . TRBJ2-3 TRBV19 TGTGCCAGTAGTTCCCTAAACCCTGATACGCAGTATTTT CASSSLNPDTQYF
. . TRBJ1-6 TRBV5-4 TGTGCCAGCAGCTTACTAGGCGTTAATTCACCCCTCCACTTT CASSLLGVNSPLHF
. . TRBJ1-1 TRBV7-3 TGTGCCAGCGCACTCAGGCTCCAAAGGAACACTGAAGCTTTCTTT CASALRLQRNTEAFF
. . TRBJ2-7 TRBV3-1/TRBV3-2 TGTGCCAGCACCTTATCCGAGGGTCTGGGCGAGCAGTACTTC CASTLSEGLGEQYF
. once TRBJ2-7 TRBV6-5 TGTGCCAGCAGTTCCCTCTACGAGCAGTACTTC CASSSLYEQYF
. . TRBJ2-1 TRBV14 TGTGCCAGCAGCCTAACCCTGACAGGAAGGGATGAGCAGTTCTTC CASSLTLTGRDEQFF
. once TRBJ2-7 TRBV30 TGTGCCTGGAGCCCCATAAATTACGGCAGGGACTACGAGCAGTACTTC CAWSPINYGRDYEQYF
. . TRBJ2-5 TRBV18 TGTGCCACCCTTCAAGGGGGGGGATCGGCAGAGACCCAGTACTTC CATLQGGGSAETQYF
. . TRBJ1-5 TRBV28 TGTGCCAGCAGTTTTTGGACAGTAAGAAGCAATCAGCCCCAGCATTTT CASSFWTVRSNQPQHF
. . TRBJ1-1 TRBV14 TGTGCCAGCAGCCAACTGGACAGAGTGAACACTGAAGCTTTCTTT CASSQLDRVNTEAFF
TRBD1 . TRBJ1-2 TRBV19 TGTGCCAGTAGTCCAACAGGGGCTGGCTACACCTTC CASSPTGAGYTF
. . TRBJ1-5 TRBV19 TGTGCCAGTAGCGGGAATTGGCGGGGGGTTAGCAATCAGCCCCAGCATTTT CASSGNWRGVSNQPQHF
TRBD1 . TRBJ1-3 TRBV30 TGTGCCTGGAGTTCCAGGGGGCTATTTGGAAACACCATATATTTT CAWSSRGLFGNTIYF
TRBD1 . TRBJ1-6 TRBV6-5 TGTGCCAGCAGTTACTCGGACAGGGTAATCTCACCCCTCCACTTT CASSYSDRVISPLHF
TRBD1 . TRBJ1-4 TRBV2 TGTGCCAGCAGTGTTCAGGGGGTAGGGGAAAAACTGTTTTTT CASSVQGVGEKLFF
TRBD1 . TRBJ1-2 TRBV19 TGTGCCAGTAAATACAGGGGAGCGGACTATGGCTACACCTTC CASKYRGADYGYTF
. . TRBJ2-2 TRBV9 TGTGCCAGCGGTGGACAGCCCTATGCCGGGGAGCTGTTTTTT CASGGQPYAGELFF
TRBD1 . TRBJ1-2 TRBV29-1 TGCAGCGTCTGGGGTCCACGGGACAGGCAAACTAACTATGGCTACACCTTC CSVWGPRDRQTNYGYTF
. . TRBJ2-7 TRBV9 TGTGCCAGCAGTAAATATGACACCTTAACGGACGAGCAGTACTTC CASSKYDTLTDEQYF
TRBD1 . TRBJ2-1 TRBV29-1 TGCAGCGTTGCCTCCGTGACAGGGTACAATGAGCAGTTCTTC CSVASVTGYNEQFF
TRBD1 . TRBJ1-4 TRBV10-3 TGTGCCATCAGTGCGTCGACAGGGGATGAAAAACTGTTTTTT CAISASTGDEKLFF
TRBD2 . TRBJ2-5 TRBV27 TGTGCCAGCAGTATAGCGGGAGGGTTCCAAGAGACCCAGTACTTC CASSIAGGFQETQYF
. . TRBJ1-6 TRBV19 TGTGCCAGTAGTCCCCCCGGGACACCTAATTCACCCCTCCACTTT CASSPPGTPNSPLHF
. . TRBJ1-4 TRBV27 TGTGCCAGCAGTTTATTGGGACAACAAAATGAAAAACTGTTTTTT CASSLLGQQNEKLFF
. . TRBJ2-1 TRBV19 TGTGCCAGTAGTATAGGGGGCAGGGAGGAGTTCTTC CASSIGGREEFF
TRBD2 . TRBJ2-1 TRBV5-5 TGTGCCAGCAGCTTTTCTACTAGCGGGTGGCGGGAGCAGTTCTTC CASSFSTSGWREQFF
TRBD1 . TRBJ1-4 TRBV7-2 TGTGCCAGCAGCCCTCGACAGGGGTTGAATGAAAAACTGTTTTTT CASSPRQGLNEKLFF